Described below is a single T cell receptor beta chain sequence and its context. TCRdb independently ran MiXCR on the 5' RACE reads; one entry per CDR3 protein. This sample has about 340,000 distinct CDR3 sequences, with around 13% found just once. The V end was cut by 11 bases, the J end by 1 base, with 14 bases between. The germline CDR1 and CDR2 sequences are SGHAT and FQNNGV. The CDR3 totals 13 residues. This record comes from a study of T cells after yellow fever vaccination. The sequences come from CD4+ T cells sorted from PBMCs, collected 15 days after the yellow fever booster vaccination. The receptor was derived from a man between 18 and 29 years old who received the YFV17D yellow fever vaccine. V gene TRBV11-2 combines with J gene TRBJ1-1; D possibly corresponds to TRBD1 (5 bases). CDR3: CAGRGLGNTEAFF. DNA for the CDR3: TGTGCCGGCCGGGGGTTGGGGAACACTGAAGCTTTCTTT.